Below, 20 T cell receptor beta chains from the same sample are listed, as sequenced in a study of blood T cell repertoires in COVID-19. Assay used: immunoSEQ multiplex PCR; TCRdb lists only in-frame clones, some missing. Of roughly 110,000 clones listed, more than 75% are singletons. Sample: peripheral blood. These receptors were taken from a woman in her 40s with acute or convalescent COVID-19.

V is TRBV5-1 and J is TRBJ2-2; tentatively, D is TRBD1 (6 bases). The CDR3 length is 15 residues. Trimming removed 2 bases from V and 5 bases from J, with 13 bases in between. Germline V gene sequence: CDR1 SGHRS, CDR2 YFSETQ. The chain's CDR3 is CASSFYLQGTGELFF. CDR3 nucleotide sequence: TGCGCCAGCAGCTTCTACCTCCAGGGGACCGGGGAGCTGTTTTTT. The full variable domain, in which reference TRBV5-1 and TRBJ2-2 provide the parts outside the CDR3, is KAGVTQTPRYLIKTRGQQVTLSCSPISGHRSVSWYQQTPGQGLQFLFEYFSETQRNKGNFPGRFSGRQFSNSRSEMNVSTLELGDSALYLCASSFYLQGTGELFFGEGSRLTVL.

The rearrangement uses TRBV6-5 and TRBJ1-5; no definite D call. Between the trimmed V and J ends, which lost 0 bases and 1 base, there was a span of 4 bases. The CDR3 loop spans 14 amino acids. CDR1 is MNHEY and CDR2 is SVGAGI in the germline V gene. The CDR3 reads CASSYSESNQPQHF. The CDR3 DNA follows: TGTGCCAGCAGTTACTCAGAGAGCAATCAGCCCCAGCATTTT.

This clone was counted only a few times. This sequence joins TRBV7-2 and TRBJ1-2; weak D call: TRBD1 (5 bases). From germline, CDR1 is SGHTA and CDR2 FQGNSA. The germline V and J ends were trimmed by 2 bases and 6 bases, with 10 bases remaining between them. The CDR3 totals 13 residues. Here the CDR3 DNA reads TGTGCCAGCAGCTTACGCAGGGAAAATGGCTACACCTTC. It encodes CASSLRRENGYTF.

CDR3 amino acids: CASSVEASGANVLTF. The CDR3 nucleotides are TGTGCCAGCAGTGTCGAGGCTAGTGGGGCCAACGTCCTGACTTTC. The chain is built from TRBV2 and TRBJ2-6; D remains unclear. From germline, CDR1 is SNHLY and CDR2 FYNNEI. Trimming took off 4 bases at V and 3 bases at J, with 10 bases between the two ends. This CDR3 is 15 amino acids long.

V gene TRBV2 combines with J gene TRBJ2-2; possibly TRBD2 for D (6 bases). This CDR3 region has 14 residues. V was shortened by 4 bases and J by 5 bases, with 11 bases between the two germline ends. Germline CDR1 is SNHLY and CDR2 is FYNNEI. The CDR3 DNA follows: TGTGCCAGCAGTGTTGGAGGGGTTACCGGGGAGCTGTTTTTT. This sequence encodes CASSVGGVTGELFF.

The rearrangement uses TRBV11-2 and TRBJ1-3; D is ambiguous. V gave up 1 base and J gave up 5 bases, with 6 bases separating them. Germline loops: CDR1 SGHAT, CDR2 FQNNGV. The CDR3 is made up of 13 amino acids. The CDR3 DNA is TGTGCCAGCAGCTTAGGGTACAGAAACACCATATATTTT. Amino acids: CASSLGYRNTIYF.

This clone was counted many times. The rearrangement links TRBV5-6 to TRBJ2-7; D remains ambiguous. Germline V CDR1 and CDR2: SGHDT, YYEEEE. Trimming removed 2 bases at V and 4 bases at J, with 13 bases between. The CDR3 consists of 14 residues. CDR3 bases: TGTGCCAGCAGCTTTCGTCTTGGAGAATACGAGCAGTACTTC. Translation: CASSFRLGEYEQYF.

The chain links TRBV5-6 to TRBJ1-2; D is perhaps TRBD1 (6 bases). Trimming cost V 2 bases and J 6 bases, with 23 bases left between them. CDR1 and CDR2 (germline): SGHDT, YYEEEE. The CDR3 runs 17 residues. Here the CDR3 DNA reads TGTGCCAGCAGCTTATGGGGCAGGGGTTCGCTTAGCCATGGCTACACCTTC. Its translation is CASSLWGRGSLSHGYTF.

The DNA of the CDR3 is TGTGCCAGCAGTTCAGCCTCGGGGGGGGGAGCCTACGAGCAGTACTTC. Encoded protein: CASSSASGGGAYEQYF. The rearrangement joins TRBV6-5 to TRBJ2-7; 8 bases match TRBD2. The V gene's germline CDR1 is MNHEY and CDR2 SVGAGI. J was trimmed by 2 bases and V by 4 bases; bases with no gene match: 10. This CDR3 spans 16 amino acids.

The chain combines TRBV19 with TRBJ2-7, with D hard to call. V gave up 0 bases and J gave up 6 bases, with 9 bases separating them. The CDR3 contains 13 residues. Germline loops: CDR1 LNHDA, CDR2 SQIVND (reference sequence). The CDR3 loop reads CASSIEDTVEQYF. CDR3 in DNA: TGTGCCAGTAGTATAGAAGACACCGTCGAGCAGTACTTC.

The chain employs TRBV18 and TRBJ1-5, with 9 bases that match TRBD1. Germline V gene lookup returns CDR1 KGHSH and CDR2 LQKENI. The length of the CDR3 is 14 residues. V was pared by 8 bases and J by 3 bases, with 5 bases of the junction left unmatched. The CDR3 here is CASTGGWANQPQHF. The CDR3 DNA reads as TGTGCCAGCACAGGGGGCTGGGCCAATCAGCCCCAGCATTTT.

CDR3 protein: CASSLTLAPDLNEQYF. The CDR3 DNA reads TGCGCCAGCAGCTTGACACTAGCTCCCGATCTCAACGAGCAGTACTTC. The chain has TRBV5-1 and TRBJ2-7, with D possibly TRBD2 on 6 matching bases. Per the germline V gene, CDR1 is SGHRS and CDR2 is YFSETQ. The CDR3 spans 16 residues. V was cut by 1 base and J by 5 bases, with 19 bases left in between.

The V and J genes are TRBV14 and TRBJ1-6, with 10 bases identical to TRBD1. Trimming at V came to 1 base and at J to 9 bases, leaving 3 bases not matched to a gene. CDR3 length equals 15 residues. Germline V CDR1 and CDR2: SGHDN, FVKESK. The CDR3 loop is CASSQGQGAASPLHF. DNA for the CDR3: TGTGCCAGCAGCCAAGGACAGGGGGCAGCTTCACCCCTCCACTTT. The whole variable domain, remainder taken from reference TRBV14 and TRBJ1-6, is EAGVTQFPSHSVIEKGQTVTLRCDPISGHDNLYWYRRVMGKEIKFLLHFVKESKQDESGMPNNRFLAERTGGTYSTLKVQPAELEDSGVYFCASSQGQGAASPLHFGNGTRLTVT.

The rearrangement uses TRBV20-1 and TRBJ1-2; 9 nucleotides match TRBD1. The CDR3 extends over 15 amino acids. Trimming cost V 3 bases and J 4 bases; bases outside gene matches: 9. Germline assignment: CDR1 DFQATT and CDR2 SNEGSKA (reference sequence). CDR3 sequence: CSASEQGARIYGYTF. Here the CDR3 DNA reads TGCAGTGCTAGTGAACAGGGGGCTCGAATCTATGGCTACACCTTC.

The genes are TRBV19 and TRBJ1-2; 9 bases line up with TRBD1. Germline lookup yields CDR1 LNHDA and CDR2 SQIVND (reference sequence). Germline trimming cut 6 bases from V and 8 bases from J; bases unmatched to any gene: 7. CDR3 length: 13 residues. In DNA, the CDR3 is TGTGCCAGTAGGTCAAACAGGGGGCGAGGCTACACCTTC. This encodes CASRSNRGRGYTF.

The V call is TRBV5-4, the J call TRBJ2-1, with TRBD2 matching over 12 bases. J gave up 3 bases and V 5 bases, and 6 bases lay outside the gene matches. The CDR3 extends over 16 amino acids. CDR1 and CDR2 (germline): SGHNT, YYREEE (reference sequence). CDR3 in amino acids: CASRWGLAGDYNEQFF. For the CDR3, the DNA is TGTGCCAGCAGGTGGGGACTAGCGGGTGACTACAATGAGCAGTTCTTC.

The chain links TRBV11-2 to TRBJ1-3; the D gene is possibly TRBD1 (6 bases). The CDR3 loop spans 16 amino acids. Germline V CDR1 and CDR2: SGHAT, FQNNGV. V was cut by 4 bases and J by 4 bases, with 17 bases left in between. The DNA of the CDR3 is TGTGCCAGCAGCTCCCAGCCAGGGGTCTCCGGAAACACCATATATTTT. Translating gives CASSSQPGVSGNTIYF.

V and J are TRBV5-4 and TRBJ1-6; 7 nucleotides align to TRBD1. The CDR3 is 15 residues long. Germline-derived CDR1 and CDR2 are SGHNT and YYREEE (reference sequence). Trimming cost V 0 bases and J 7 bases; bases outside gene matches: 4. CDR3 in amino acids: CASSLAGTDNSPLHF. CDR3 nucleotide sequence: TGTGCCAGCAGCTTGGCCGGGACAGACAATTCACCCCTCCACTTT. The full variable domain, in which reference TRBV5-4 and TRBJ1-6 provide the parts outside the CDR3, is ETGVTQSPTHLIKTRGQQVTLRCSSQSGHNTVSWYQQALGQGPQFIFQYYREEENGRGNFPPRFSGLQFPNYSSELNVNALELDDSALYLCASSLAGTDNSPLHFGNGTRLTVT.

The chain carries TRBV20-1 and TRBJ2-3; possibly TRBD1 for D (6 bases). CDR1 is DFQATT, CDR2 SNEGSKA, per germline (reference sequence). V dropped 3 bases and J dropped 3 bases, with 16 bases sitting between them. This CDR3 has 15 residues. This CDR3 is CSASDRKKSTDTQYF. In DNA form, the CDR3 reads TGCAGTGCTAGTGACAGGAAAAAGTCTACAGATACGCAGTATTTT.

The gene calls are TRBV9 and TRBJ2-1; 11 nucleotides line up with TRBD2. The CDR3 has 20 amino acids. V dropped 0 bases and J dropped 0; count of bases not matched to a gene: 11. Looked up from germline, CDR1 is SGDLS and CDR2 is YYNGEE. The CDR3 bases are TGTGCCAGCAGCGTAGGGGGGACTAGCGGAGCAGGAGGCTCCTACAATGAGCAGTTCTTC. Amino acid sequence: CASSVGGTSGAGGSYNEQFF.